This T cell receptor (beta chain) stems from a study of Graves' ophthalmopathy and Graves' hyperthyroidism. Scientists amplified the TCR beta CDR3 regions from RNA transcripts. An opening RT-PCR round employed HTBI primers and preceded a second-round multiplex PCR. TCRdb ran MiXCR on the multiplex PCR reads and lists one entry per CDR3 protein. Of 900,000 to 1,200,000 distinct CDR3 sequences in the sample, about 40% were seen once. Study results and limitations: Cross-validated, the 13-signature model showed 87.88%/81.08% sensitivity/specificity, and 80%/75% in the test set. In blood appeared most of the expanded thyroid clonotypes whose frequency exceeded 0.001.

This clonotype has ten or more counts. Its antigen is unknown. Excluded were patients with other autoimmune diseases, uncontrolled infections, pregnancy or lactation. Germline values: CDR1 DFQATT, CDR2 SNEGSKA (reference sequence). The CDR3 has 14 residues. V lost 4 bases to trimming and J lost 4 bases; unmatched junction nucleotides: 4. The specimen sequenced was peripheral blood or thyroid tissue (not recorded which). This rearrangement joins TRBV20-1 to TRBJ2-5, with 12 bases identical to TRBD1. The clonotype was recovered from an adult man with Graves' hyperthyroidism. Here the CDR3 reads CSATGTGGLETQYF. CDR3 nucleotides: TGCAGTGCTACCGGGACAGGGGGCCTAGAGACCCAGTACTTC.